This entry features one T cell receptor (beta chain) sequence. Antigen: not known. The ends were cut back, 0 bases at V and 1 base at J, with 10 bases in the middle. The CDR3 is 15 residues long. CDR1 and CDR2 from the germline V gene are SGHKS and YYEKEE (reference sequence). Repertoires were generated with immunoSEQ multiplex PCR, while TCRdb's copy carries only in-frame clones and drops some. The table records about 80,000 clones, almost 85% of them present only once. People who had autoimmune disease history or systemic immunosuppression were excluded. The data were obtained in a study of OX40 agonist ivuxolimab in advanced cancers. About the research overall: Each patient was given ivuxolimab into a vein every 2 weeks, at 0.01 to 10 mg/kg.

Whole-study results and caveats: Among T cells, CD8+ cells averaged more expanded clones than CD4+ cells. In a subset of nonresponders, normalized T-cell clonal expansion was also low.

The TCR originated in an adult with an advanced solid tumor such as melanoma, head and neck, liver or kidney cancer. The sample was CD4+ or CD8+ T cells sorted from blood, taken in a trial of the OX40 agonist ivuxolimab. J is TRBJ1-1 and V is TRBV5-5; D gene uncertain. The CDR3 reads CASSLVGFRNTEAFF. In DNA form, the CDR3 reads TGTGCCAGCAGCTTGGTTGGGTTCCGGAACACTGAAGCTTTCTTT.